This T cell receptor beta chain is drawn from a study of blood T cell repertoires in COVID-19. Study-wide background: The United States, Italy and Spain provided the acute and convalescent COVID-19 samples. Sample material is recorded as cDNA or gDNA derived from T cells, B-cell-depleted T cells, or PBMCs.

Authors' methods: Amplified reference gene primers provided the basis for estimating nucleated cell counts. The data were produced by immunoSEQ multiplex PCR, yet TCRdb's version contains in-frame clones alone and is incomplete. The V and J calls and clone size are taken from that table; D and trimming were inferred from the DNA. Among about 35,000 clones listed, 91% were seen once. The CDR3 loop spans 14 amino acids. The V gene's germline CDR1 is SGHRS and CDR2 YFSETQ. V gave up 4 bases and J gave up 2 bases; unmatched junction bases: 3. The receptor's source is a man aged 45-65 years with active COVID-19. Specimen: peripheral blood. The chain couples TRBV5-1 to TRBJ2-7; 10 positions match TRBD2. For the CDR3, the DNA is TGCGCCAGCAGCCCGAGCGGGGGGGCCTACGAGCAGTACTTC. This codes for CASSPSGGAYEQYF.